This T cell receptor (beta chain) was documented in a study of STAT3 mutations in large granular lymphocyte leukemia. As for the study in general: Over half of T-LGLL patients had one or more immunosuppressive regimens. Whole-study findings and limits: TCR clonotype switching after therapy occurred in about 30% of the 18 patients. In some patients, a small highly pathogenic clone possibly went undetected. In T-cell large granular lymphocyte leukemia, about half of patients showed multiple immunodominant subclonotypes. Variable sampling intervals and differing treatment regimens complicated linking therapy response to TCR clonal burden changes.

The CDR3 covers 15 residues. Germline CDR1 SGHTA, CDR2 FQGNSA. V was trimmed by 0 bases and J by 3 bases, leaving 9 bases between them. Produced via immunoSEQ multiplex PCR; TCRdb's table is partial and in-frame only. The sample gives approximately 42,000 clones, 80% to 85% of which show up once; around 0.43% is in the top ten. About this clone: Its target is not known.

This receptor was taken from a human donor with T large granular lymphocyte leukemia. Some clones in this sample may be carry-over from other donors' samples. The sample was PBMCs. The rearrangement uses TRBV7-2 and TRBJ1-5; D is perhaps TRBD1 (5 bases). The CDR3 bases are TGTGCCAGCAGCTTAGCAGCACAGGACAATCAGCCCCAGCATTTT. Amino acid sequence: CASSLAAQDNQPQHF. Drawing the rest from reference TRBV7-2 and TRBJ1-5, the complete variable domain is GAGVSQSPSNKVTEKGKDVELRCDPISGHTALYWYRQSLGQGLEFLIYFQGNSAPDKSGLPSDRFSAERTGGSVSTLTIQRTQQEDSAVYLCASSLAAQDNQPQHFGDGTRLSIL.